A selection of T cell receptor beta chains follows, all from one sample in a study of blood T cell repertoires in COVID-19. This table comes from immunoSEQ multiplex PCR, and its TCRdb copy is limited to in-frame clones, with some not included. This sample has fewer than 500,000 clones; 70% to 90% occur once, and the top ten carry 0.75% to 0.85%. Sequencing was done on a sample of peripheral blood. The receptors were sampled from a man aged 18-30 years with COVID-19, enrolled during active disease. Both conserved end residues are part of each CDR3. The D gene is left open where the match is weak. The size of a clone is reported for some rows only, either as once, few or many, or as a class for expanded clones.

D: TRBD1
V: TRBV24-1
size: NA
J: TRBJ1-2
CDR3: CATSELQGSNYGYTF
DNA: TGTGCCACCAGTGAGTTACAGGGGTCAAACTATGGCTACACCTTC

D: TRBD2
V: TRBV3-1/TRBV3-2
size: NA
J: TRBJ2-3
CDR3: CASSRGGGTQYF
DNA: TGTGCCAGCAGCCGGGGGGGAGGTACGCAGTATTTT

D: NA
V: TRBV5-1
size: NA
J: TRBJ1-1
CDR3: CASSLDGKNTEAFF
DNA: TGCGCCAGCAGCTTGGACGGGAAGAACACTGAAGCTTTCTTT

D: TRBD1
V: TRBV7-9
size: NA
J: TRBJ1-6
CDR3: CASSSGQGFYNSPLHF
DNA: TGTGCCAGCAGCTCGGGACAGGGGTTTTATAATTCACCCCTCCACTTT

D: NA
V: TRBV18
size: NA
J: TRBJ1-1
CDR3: CASCGTRNTEAFF
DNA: TGTGCCAGCTGCGGGACGAGGAACACTGAAGCTTTCTTT

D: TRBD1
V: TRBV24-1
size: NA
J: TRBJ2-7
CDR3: CATSDTRFPGQCWSEQYF
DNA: TGTGCCACCAGTGATACTCGTTTCCCGGGACAGTGTTGGAGCGAGCAGTACTTC

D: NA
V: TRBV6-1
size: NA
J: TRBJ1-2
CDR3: CASSYRGADYGYTF
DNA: TGTGCCAGCAGTTATCGGGGGGCGGACTATGGCTACACCTTC

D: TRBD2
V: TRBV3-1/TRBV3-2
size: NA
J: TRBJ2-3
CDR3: CASSQGWIAGGTDTQYF
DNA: TGTGCCAGCAGCCAAGGCTGGATAGCGGGAGGCACAGATACGCAGTATTTT

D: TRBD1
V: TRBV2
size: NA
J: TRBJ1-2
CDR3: CASSSFPGTGAQMTGYTF
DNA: TGTGCCAGCAGTTCCTTCCCAGGGACAGGGGCGCAAATGACTGGCTACACCTTC

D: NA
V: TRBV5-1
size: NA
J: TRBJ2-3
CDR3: CASSLLRESTDTQYF
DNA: TGCGCCAGCAGCTTGTTGAGGGAATCCACAGATACGCAGTATTTT

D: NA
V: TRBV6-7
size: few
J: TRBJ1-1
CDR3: CASSYSTLQGNAEAFF
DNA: TGTGCCAGCAGTTACTCCACGTTACAGGGAAACGCTGAAGCTTTCTTT

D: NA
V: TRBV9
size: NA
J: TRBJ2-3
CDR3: CASSVVGGSTDTQYF
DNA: TGTGCCAGCAGCGTAGTTGGCGGGAGCACAGATACGCAGTATTTT

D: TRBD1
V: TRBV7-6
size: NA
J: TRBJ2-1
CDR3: CASSPGQGHSSYNEQFF
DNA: TGTGCCAGCAGCCCCGGACAGGGCCATAGCTCCTACAATGAGCAGTTCTTC

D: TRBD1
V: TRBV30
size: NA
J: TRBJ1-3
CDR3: CAWTPPPGTAGNTIYF
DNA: TGTGCCTGGACCCCCCCACCCGGGACAGCAGGAAACACCATATATTTT

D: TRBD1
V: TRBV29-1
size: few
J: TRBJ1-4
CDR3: CSVAGGSGEKLFF
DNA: TGCAGCGTTGCAGGGGGCAGTGGAGAAAAACTGTTTTTT

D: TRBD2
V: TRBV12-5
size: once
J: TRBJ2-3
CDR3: CASGLIGTSGRIADTQYF
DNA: TGTGCTAGTGGTTTGATCGGGACTAGCGGGAGGATAGCCGATACGCAGTATTTT

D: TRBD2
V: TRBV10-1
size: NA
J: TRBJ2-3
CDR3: CASSDSIAGGQDTQYF
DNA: TGCGCCAGCAGTGATTCTATAGCGGGAGGACAAGATACGCAGTATTTT

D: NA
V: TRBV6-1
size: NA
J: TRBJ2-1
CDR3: CASSAPQKLAYNEQFF
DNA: TGTGCCAGCAGTGCCCCGCAAAAGCTTGCCTACAATGAGCAGTTCTTC

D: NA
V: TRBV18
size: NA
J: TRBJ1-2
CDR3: CASSPGGDPYGYTF
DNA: TGTGCCAGCTCACCAGGGGGGGACCCCTATGGCTACACCTTC

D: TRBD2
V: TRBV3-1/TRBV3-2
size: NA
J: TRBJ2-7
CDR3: CASSPLAGGPYEQYF
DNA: TGTGCCAGCAGCCCCCTAGCGGGAGGGCCTTACGAGCAGTACTTC

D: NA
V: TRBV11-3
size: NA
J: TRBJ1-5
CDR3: CASSPHARNQPQHF
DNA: TGTGCCAGCAGCCCTCATGCGAGGAATCAGCCCCAGCATTTT

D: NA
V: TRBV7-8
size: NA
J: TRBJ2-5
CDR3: CASSHGGPGETQYF
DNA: TGTGCCAGCAGCCACGGTGGGCCAGGAGAGACCCAGTACTTC

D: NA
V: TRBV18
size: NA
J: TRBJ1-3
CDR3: CASSLQGIGNTIYF
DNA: TGTGCCAGCTCCCTACAGGGAATTGGAAACACCATATATTTT

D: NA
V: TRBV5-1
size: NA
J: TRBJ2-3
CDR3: CASSVLSTDTQYF
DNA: TGCGCCAGCAGCGTCCTTTCCACTGATACGCAGTATTTT

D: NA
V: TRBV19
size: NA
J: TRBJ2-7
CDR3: CASSTRTQYEQYF
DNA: TGTGCCAGTAGTACCCGGACTCAGTACGAGCAGTACTTC

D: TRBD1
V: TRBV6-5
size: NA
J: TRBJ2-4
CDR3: CASSRDRDGGNIQYF
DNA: TGTGCCAGCAGCCGGGACAGGGATGGAGGAAACATTCAGTACTTC

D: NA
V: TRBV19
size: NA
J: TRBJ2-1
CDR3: CASSIDRPGVYNEQFF
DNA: TGTGCCAGTAGTATAGATCGGCCGGGAGTGTACAATGAGCAGTTCTTC

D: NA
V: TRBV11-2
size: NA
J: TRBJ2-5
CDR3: CASSLKEGFVQETQYF
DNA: TGTGCCAGCAGCTTGAAGGAGGGTTTTGTTCAAGAGACCCAGTACTTC

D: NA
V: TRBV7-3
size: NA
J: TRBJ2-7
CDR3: CASSLNTGTYEQYF
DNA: TGTGCCAGCAGCTTAAATACGGGGACCTACGAGCAGTACTTC

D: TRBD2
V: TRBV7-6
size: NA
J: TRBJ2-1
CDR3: CASSFSSGLYNEQFF
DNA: TGTGCCAGCAGCTTTTCTAGCGGTCTCTACAATGAGCAGTTCTTC

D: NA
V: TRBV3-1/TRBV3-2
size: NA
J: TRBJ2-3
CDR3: CASSPGTPNTQYF
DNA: TGTGCCAGCAGCCCCGGGACACCGAATACGCAGTATTTT

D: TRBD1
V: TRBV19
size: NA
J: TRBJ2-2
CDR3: CASSQTGDRPGELFF
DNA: TGTGCCAGTAGTCAAACAGGGGATAGGCCCGGGGAGCTGTTTTTT

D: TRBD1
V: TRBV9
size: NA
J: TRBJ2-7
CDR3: CASSPRQGYEQYF
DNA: TGTGCCAGCAGCCCAAGACAGGGATACGAGCAGTACTTC

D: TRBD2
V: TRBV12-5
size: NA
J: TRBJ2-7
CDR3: CASGSGLGDEQYF
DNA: TGTGCTAGTGGGTCGGGACTAGGGGACGAGCAGTACTTC

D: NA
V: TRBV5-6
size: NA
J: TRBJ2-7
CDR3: CASSFAGLSSYEQYF
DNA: TGTGCCAGCAGCTTCGCAGGACTAAGCTCCTACGAGCAGTACTTC

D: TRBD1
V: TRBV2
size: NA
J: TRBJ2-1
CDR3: CASSEIDRDDEQFF
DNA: TGTGCCAGCAGTGAAATTGACAGGGATGATGAGCAGTTCTTC

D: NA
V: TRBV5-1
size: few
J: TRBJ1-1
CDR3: CASSLTAETEAFF
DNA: TGCGCCAGCAGCTTAACAGCGGAAACTGAAGCTTTCTTT

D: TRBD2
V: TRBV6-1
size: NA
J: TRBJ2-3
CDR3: CASSERLRGGTTDTQYF
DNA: TGTGCCAGCAGTGAAAGATTGAGGGGAGGGACCACAGATACGCAGTATTTT

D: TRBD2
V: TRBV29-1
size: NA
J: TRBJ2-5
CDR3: CSVALAGQETQYF
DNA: TGCAGCGTTGCTCTAGCGGGCCAAGAGACCCAGTACTTC

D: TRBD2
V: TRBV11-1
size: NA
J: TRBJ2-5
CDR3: CASSYLLGGEETQYF
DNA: TGTGCCAGCAGCTACCTTCTCGGGGGGGAAGAGACCCAGTACTTC

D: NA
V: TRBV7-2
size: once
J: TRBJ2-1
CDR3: CASSPPGSLTGNEQFF
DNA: TGTGCCAGCAGTCCCCCAGGGAGTCTGACAGGCAATGAGCAGTTCTTC

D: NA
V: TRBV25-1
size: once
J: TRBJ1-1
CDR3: CASSSHRAGAEAFF
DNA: TGTGCCAGCAGTTCACACAGGGCCGGCGCTGAAGCTTTCTTT

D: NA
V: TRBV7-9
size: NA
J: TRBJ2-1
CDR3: CASSLRDVGLNEQFF
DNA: TGTGCCAGCAGCTTGAGAGATGTCGGGTTGAATGAGCAGTTCTTC

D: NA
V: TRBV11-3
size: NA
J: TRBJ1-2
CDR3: CASSLAPDYGYTF
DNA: TGTGCCAGCAGCTTAGCTCCAGACTATGGCTACACCTTC

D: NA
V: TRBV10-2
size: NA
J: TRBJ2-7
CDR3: CASSESTSYEQYF
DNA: TGCGCCAGCAGTGAGTCAACAAGCTACGAGCAGTACTTC

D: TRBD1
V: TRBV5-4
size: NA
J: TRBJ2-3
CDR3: CASSLAPIGTGGTDTQYF
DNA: TGTGCCAGCAGCTTGGCGCCGATAGGGACAGGGGGAACAGATACGCAGTATTTT

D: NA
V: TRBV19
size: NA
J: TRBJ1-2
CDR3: CASTGGSTNYGYTF
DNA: TGTGCCAGTACGGGGGGCTCCACTAACTATGGCTACACCTTC

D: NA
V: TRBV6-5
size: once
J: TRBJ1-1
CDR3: CASNRSTQKETEAFF
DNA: TGTGCCAGCAACCGGTCAACCCAGAAGGAGACTGAAGCTTTCTTT

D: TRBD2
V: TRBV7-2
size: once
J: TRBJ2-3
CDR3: CASSLRASGGSDTQYF
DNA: TGTGCCAGCAGCTTAAGGGCTAGCGGGGGTTCAGATACGCAGTATTTT

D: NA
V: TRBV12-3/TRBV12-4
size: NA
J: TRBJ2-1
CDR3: CASSLRGNEQFF
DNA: TGTGCCAGCAGTTTAAGGGGAAATGAGCAGTTCTTC

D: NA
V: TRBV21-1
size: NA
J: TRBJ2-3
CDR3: CASSKEVGGRCTDTQYF
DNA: TGTGCCAGCAGCAAAGAGGTGGGCGGGAGGTGCACAGATACGCAGTATTTT

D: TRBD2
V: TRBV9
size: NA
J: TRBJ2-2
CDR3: CASSLAGPANTGELFF
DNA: TGTGCCAGCAGTTTAGCGGGCCCGGCTAACACCGGGGAGCTGTTTTTT

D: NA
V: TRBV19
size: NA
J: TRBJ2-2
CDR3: CASSNLEGGTGELFF
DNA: TGTGCCAGTAGTAATTTAGAGGGAGGCACCGGGGAGCTGTTTTTT

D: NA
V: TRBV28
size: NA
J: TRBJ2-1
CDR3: CASTDSPLALEQFF
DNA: TGTGCCTCGACCGACAGTCCCCTGGCACTTGAGCAGTTCTTC

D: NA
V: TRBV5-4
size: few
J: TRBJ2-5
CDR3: CASSTNPLETQYF
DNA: TGTGCCAGCAGCACTAATCCTCTGGAGACCCAGTACTTC

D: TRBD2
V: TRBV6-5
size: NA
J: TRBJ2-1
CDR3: CASSWRGGQDEQFF
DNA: TGTGCCAGCAGTTGGCGGGGGGGCCAGGATGAGCAGTTCTTC

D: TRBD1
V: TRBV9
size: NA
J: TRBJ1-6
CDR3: CASSPGQKNSPLHF
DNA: TGTGCCAGCAGCCCGGGACAGAAAAATTCACCCCTCCACTTT